This entry lists 27 T cell receptor beta chains sequenced from one sample in a study of shared clonotypes between healthy human individuals. Libraries were prepared by immunoSEQ multiplex PCR; TCRdb keeps only in-frame clonotypes and omits some of them. The sample records approximately 350,000 clones, 96% being singletons. The sample consisted of memory CD8+ T cells sorted from blood. Subset of the sample: CD45RO+ cells pooled with CCR7-negative TemRA cells. These receptors were collected from a man aged 25-40 years in good health.

This chain links TRBV6-5 with TRBJ2-3; 13 bases align to TRBD2. CDR1 and CDR2 (germline): MNHEY, SVGAGI. CDR3 length: 14 amino acids. V lost 5 bases and J lost 6; bases outside the gene matches: 2. The CDR3 bases are TGTGCCAGCAGTCGGACTAGCGGGAGCGATACGCAGTATTTT. Amino acids: CASSRTSGSDTQYF.

The rearrangement joins TRBV7-9 to TRBJ2-7; D gene ambiguous. The CDR3 spans 12 residues. Between the trimmed V and J ends, which lost 2 bases and 2 bases, there was a span of 4 bases. Germline V gene data show CDR1 as SEHNR and CDR2 as FQNEAQ (reference sequence). CDR3 protein: CASSLQTYEQYF. The CDR3 region has the DNA TGTGCCAGCAGCTTACAAACCTACGAGCAGTACTTC.

The chain links TRBV30 to TRBJ1-6; TRBD1 aligns across 9 bases. V was clipped by 1 base and J by 1 base; unmatched bases: 5. CDR1 and CDR2 from the germline V gene are GTSNPN and SVGIG (reference sequence). The CDR3 totals 17 residues. The CDR3 spells CAWSGGTGNSYNSPLHF. The DNA of the CDR3 is TGTGCCTGGAGTGGAGGGACAGGGAATTCCTATAATTCACCCCTCCACTTT.

V is TRBV10-3 and J is TRBJ1-5; 7 positions agree with TRBD1. V was pared by 5 bases and J by 4 bases, with 5 bases of the junction left unmatched. The CDR3 runs 14 residues. Germline-derived CDR1 and CDR2 are ENHRY and SYGVKD. The CDR3 protein is CAISHDRVNQPQHF. As DNA, the CDR3 is TGTGCCATCAGTCATGACAGGGTGAATCAGCCCCAGCATTTT.

The chain carries TRBV10-3 and TRBJ1-2; D unclear. The germline V gene encodes CDR1 ENHRY and CDR2 SYGVKD. The CDR3 contains 13 residues. V gave up 8 bases and J gave up 1 base, with 11 bases separating them. The CDR3 coding sequence is TGTGCCATCTCTAATCGGGATAACTATGGCTACACCTTC. This codes for CAISNRDNYGYTF.

This chain links TRBV10-1 with TRBJ2-3; maybe TRBD2 (6 bases). The V end lost 3 bases, the J end lost 6 bases, and 13 bases lay between the germline ends. Germline-derived CDR1 and CDR2 are WNHNN and SYGVQD (reference sequence). The CDR3 runs 14 residues. CDR3 region: CASSDASAGDTQYF. CDR3 bases: TGCGCCAGCAGTGACGCTAGCGCAGGGGATACGCAGTATTTT.

This chain joins TRBV5-4 and TRBJ2-1, with 8 bases matching TRBD2. Germline V gene data show CDR1 as SGHNT and CDR2 as YYREEE (reference sequence). Germline trimming cut 0 bases from V and 4 bases from J; bases unmatched to any gene: 15. CDR3 length: 19 amino acids. CDR3 nucleotide sequence: TGTGCCAGCAGCTTGGATGGGCGGGAGGCCTATCCTGCATACAATGAGCAGTTCTTC. Translation gives CASSLDGREAYPAYNEQFF. The full variable domain, rest sourced from reference TRBV5-4 and TRBJ2-1, is ETGVTQSPTHLIKTRGQQVTLRCSSQSGHNTVSWYQQALGQGPQFIFQYYREEENGRGNFPPRFSGLQFPNYSSELNVNALELDDSALYLCASSLDGREAYPAYNEQFFGPGTRLTVL.

This clone appeared a single time. The chain links TRBV10-3 to TRBJ2-7; 9 nucleotides line up with TRBD2. The CDR3 is made up of 15 amino acids. CDR1 is ENHRY, CDR2 SYGVKD, per germline. Germline trimming cut 5 bases from V and 3 bases from J; bases unmatched to any gene: 8. For the CDR3, the DNA is TGTGCCATCAGTACGACTAGCGGAGGGGACTACGAGCAGTACTTC. Encoded protein: CAISTTSGGDYEQYF.

J is TRBJ2-7 and V is TRBV9, with D perhaps matching TRBD2 (6 bases). V was pared by 1 base and J by 3 bases, with 8 bases between. CDR1 is SGDLS and CDR2 is YYNGEE in the germline V gene. The CDR3 consists of 13 residues. This chain's CDR3 is CASSVTGDYEQYF. The DNA for the CDR3 is TGTGCCAGCAGCGTAACGGGAGACTACGAGCAGTACTTC.

The chain combines TRBV30 with TRBJ2-7, with 10 nucleotides matching TRBD1. V shed 0 bases and J 3 bases; nucleotides not matched to a gene: 5. CDR3 length: 15 amino acids. Per germline, CDR1 GTSNPN and CDR2 SVGIG (reference sequence). The CDR3 coding sequence is TGTGCCTGGAGTGTACTGGACAGGGGGAACTACGAGCAGTACTTC. This encodes CAWSVLDRGNYEQYF.

The chain uses TRBV9 and TRBJ2-4; a possible D gene is TRBD2 (5 bases). Germline CDR1 is SGDLS and CDR2 is YYNGEE. With 4 bases removed from V and 5 bases from J, the gap between germline ends came to 13 bases. This CDR3 has 14 residues. In DNA form, the CDR3 reads TGTGCCAGCAGCCCCCAATCGGAGGAAAACATTCAGTACTTC. Its translation: CASSPQSEENIQYF.

Concerning this clone itself: This same CDR3 is encoded by further DNA sequences in the sample. The chain carries TRBV9 and TRBJ1-1; D ambiguous. The CDR3 sequence is 13 residues long. In germline, CDR1 is SGDLS, CDR2 YYNGEE. V dropped 2 bases and J dropped 1 base, with 6 bases sitting between them. CDR3 DNA sequence: TGTGCCAGCAGCGTTGCCGCGAACACTGAAGCTTTCTTT. It translates to CASSVAANTEAFF. Full variable domain (missing parts from reference TRBV9 and TRBJ1-1): DSGVTQTPKHLITATGQRVTLRCSPRSGDLSVYWYQQSLDQGLQFLIQYYNGEERAKGNILERFSAQQFPDLHSELNLSSLELGDSALYFCASSVAANTEAFFGQGTRLTVV.

CDR3 sequence: CASSEGLAGIYTQYF. Written as DNA, the CDR3 is TGTGCCAGCAGTGAAGGACTAGCGGGTATATATACGCAGTATTTT. This chain links TRBV6-1 with TRBJ2-3; 10 bases match TRBD2. Germline V gene sequence: CDR1 MNHNS, CDR2 SASEGT. This CDR3 spans 15 amino acids. After removal of 1 base from V and 7 bases from J, the junction contained 5 bases not matched to a gene.

The chain uses TRBV28 and TRBJ2-7; D might be TRBD1 (6 bases). The CDR3 spans 14 residues. V dropped 5 bases and J dropped 5 bases, with 16 bases sitting between them. Germline V gene lookup returns CDR1 MDHEN and CDR2 SYDVKM. The CDR3 DNA reads TGTGCCAGCAGTCCTCCTTCGACAGGCCACGAGCAGTACTTC. Residues: CASSPPSTGHEQYF.

The chain joins TRBV6-1 to TRBJ2-7; D call uncertain. Germline V gives CDR1 MNHNS, CDR2 SASEGT. V was cut by 3 bases and J by 3 bases, with 15 bases left in between. This CDR3 has 15 residues. CDR3 sequence: CASSEDPSAFYEQYF. The CDR3 coding sequence is TGTGCCAGCAGTGAGGATCCCTCCGCCTTCTACGAGCAGTACTTC.

V and J are TRBV11-2 and TRBJ2-5, with 7 bases matching TRBD2. Trimming at V came to 4 bases and at J to 4 bases, leaving 3 bases not matched to a gene. From germline, CDR1 is SGHAT and CDR2 FQNNGV. There are 13 residues in the CDR3. The DNA for the CDR3 is TGTGCCAGCAGCTGGGGGGGGAGAGAGACCCAGTACTTC. Its translation: CASSWGGRETQYF. Full variable domain (remainder filled in from reference TRBV11-2 and TRBJ2-5): EAGVAQSPRYKIIEKRQSVAFWCNPISGHATLYWYQQILGQGPKLLIQFQNNGVVDDSQLPKDRFSAERLKGVDSTLKIQPAKLEDSAVYLCASSWGGRETQYFGPGTRLLVL.

V usage is TRBV15 and J usage is TRBJ2-3; D ambiguous. V was cut by 1 base and J by 1 base, with 3 bases left in between. The CDR3 is 13 residues long. Germline V CDR1 and CDR2: LNHNV, YYDKDF (reference sequence). The DNA of the CDR3 is TGTGCCACCAGCAGAGGGGGCACAGATACGCAGTATTTT. This codes for CATSRGGTDTQYF.

Comments on this clone: Additional DNA sequences in this sample encode the identical CDR3. V gene TRBV5-1 combines with J gene TRBJ1-1; the match to TRBD1 covers 10 bases. The germline V gene encodes CDR1 SGHRS and CDR2 YFSETQ. This CDR3 has 14 amino acids. V was pared by 3 bases and J by 1 base, with 0 bases of the junction left unmatched. The CDR3 spells CASSWDRGNTEAFF. The CDR3 bases are TGCGCCAGCAGCTGGGACAGGGGGAACACTGAAGCTTTCTTT. The full variable domain, rest sourced from reference TRBV5-1 and TRBJ1-1, is KAGVTQTPRYLIKTRGQQVTLSCSPISGHRSVSWYQQTPGQGLQFLFEYFSETQRNKGNFPGRFSGRQFSNSRSEMNVSTLELGDSALYLCASSWDRGNTEAFFGQGTRLTVV.

The chain is built from TRBV10-3 and TRBJ2-7; D is uncertain. Per germline, CDR1 ENHRY and CDR2 SYGVKD. This CDR3 spans 13 amino acids. V was pared by 5 bases and J by 3 bases, with 11 bases between. The CDR3 DNA reads TGTGCCATCAGTTGGTCAGGCGACTACGAGCAGTACTTC. Its translation is CAISWSGDYEQYF.

This chain links TRBV7-2 with TRBJ2-2; D not certain. Germline-derived CDR1 and CDR2 are SGHTA and FQGNSA. This CDR3 is 13 amino acids long. V lost 4 bases and J lost 4, with 7 bases in between. Written as DNA, the CDR3 is TGTGCCAGCAGCTCTCGGGTCACCGGGGAGCTGTTTTTT. Translated, it gives CASSSRVTGELFF.

The chain is built from TRBV28 and TRBJ2-4; 8 bases map to TRBD2. Germline CDR1 reads MDHEN; CDR2 reads SYDVKM. The CDR3 has 15 residues. Trimming cost V 6 bases and J 6 bases; bases outside gene matches: 10. In DNA form, the CDR3 reads TGTGCCAGCAGGTCAGCGGGAGCGATGGGAAACATTCAGTACTTC. Translating gives CASRSAGAMGNIQYF.

The gene calls are TRBV5-1 and TRBJ2-1; 8 nucleotides align to TRBD1. This CDR3 comprises 17 residues. V lost 0 bases and J lost 6; bases outside the gene matches: 11. Germline V lookup: CDR1 SGHRS, CDR2 YFSETQ. DNA of the CDR3: TGCGCCAGCAGCTTGGCCTTATTTTTAACAGGGGGCAATGAGCAGTTCTTC. It codes for CASSLALFLTGGNEQFF.

The rearrangement joins TRBV7-2 to TRBJ2-1, with 11 nucleotides matching TRBD2. Germline CDR1 is SGHTA and CDR2 is FQGNSA. J gave up 6 bases and V 4 bases, and 5 bases lay outside the gene matches. There are 15 residues in the CDR3. CDR3 loop: CASSYLAGGPNEQFF. The CDR3, as DNA: TGTGCCAGCAGCTACCTAGCGGGAGGCCCCAATGAGCAGTTCTTC. The entire variable domain, with the rest obtained from reference TRBV7-2 and TRBJ2-1, is as follows: GAGVSQSPSNKVTEKGKDVELRCDPISGHTALYWYRQSLGQGLEFLIYFQGNSAPDKSGLPSDRFSAERTGGSVSTLTIQRTQQEDSAVYLCASSYLAGGPNEQFFGPGTRLTVL.

The rearrangement links TRBV30 to TRBJ1-5; D call uncertain. The CDR3 extends over 14 amino acids. V dropped 0 bases and J dropped 3 bases, with 9 bases sitting between them. Germline CDR1 and CDR2: GTSNPN and SVGIG (reference sequence). DNA for the CDR3: TGTGCCTGGAGTGTACGGTTCGCCAATCAGCCCCAGCATTTT. Encoded protein: CAWSVRFANQPQHF. Combining the CDR3 with reference TRBV30 and TRBJ1-5 gives the whole variable domain SQTIHQWPATLVQPVGSPLSLECTVEGTSNPNLYWYRQAAGRGLQLLFYSVGIGQISSEVPQNLSASRPQDRQFILSSKKLLLSDSGFYLCAWSVRFANQPQHFGDGTRLSIL.

The chain carries TRBV14 and TRBJ2-1, with D possibly being TRBD1 (5 bases). The germline gives CDR1 SGHDN, CDR2 FVKESK. V was shortened by 2 bases and J by 3 bases, with 11 bases between the two germline ends. This CDR3 region has 15 residues. The CDR3 bases are TGTGCCAGCAGCCAACTCTGGGGCGGCTACAATGAGCAGTTCTTC. Amino acid sequence: CASSQLWGGYNEQFF.

The J gene is TRBJ2-1, the V gene TRBV5-1, with 8 bases lining up with TRBD2. This CDR3 comprises 14 residues. From germline, CDR1 is SGHRS and CDR2 YFSETQ. J gave up 6 bases and V 3 bases, and 5 bases lay outside the gene matches. In nucleotides, the CDR3 is TGCGCCAGCAGCTCTGCGGGAGGATCCAATGAGCAGTTCTTC. Protein: CASSSAGGSNEQFF. Based on the CDR3 plus reference TRBV5-1 and TRBJ2-1, the full variable domain is KAGVTQTPRYLIKTRGQQVTLSCSPISGHRSVSWYQQTPGQGLQFLFEYFSETQRNKGNFPGRFSGRQFSNSRSEMNVSTLELGDSALYLCASSSAGGSNEQFFGPGTRLTVL.

In its sample, this clone was seen a few times. The CDR3 spells CASSLFSGGNTGELFF. The CDR3 DNA follows: TGTGCCAGCAGTTTATTTTCGGGAGGAAACACCGGGGAGCTGTTTTTT. The chain has TRBV27 and TRBJ2-2; 7 bases are a match to TRBD2. This CDR3 comprises 16 residues. Unmatched junction bases numbered 4, after V lost 1 base and J lost 2 bases. The germline gives CDR1 MNHEY, CDR2 SMNVEV (reference sequence).